The TCR beta chain under discussion was sequenced for a study of human T cells and chemical hapten exposure. Study outcomes and limitations: Compared with pre-sensitization or healthy control sets, expanded TCRs clustered more.

Of note for this clonotype: Its antigen is currently unknown.

Specified time point: patch test 2, 6 weeks after DPC sensitization. The sample's treatment: therapeutic diphenylcyclopropenone sensitization with weekly scalp DPC. Venepuncture was done earlier than the placement of each patch test. Total RNA was isolated from whole blood that had not been fractionated. From germline, CDR1 is MNHGY and CDR2 SVAAGI. Trimming pared 10 bases from V and 4 bases from J, leaving 20 bases between. There are 16 residues in the CDR3. What the library attached to individual cDNA molecules were unique molecular identifiers. TCRdb processed the RACE reads anew with MiXCR; each CDR3 protein has one entry. The table shows nearly 95,000 distinct CDR3 sequences, with about 10% occurring only once.

Sequencing used whole blood, obtained in connection with sensitization to the hapten diphenylcyclopropenone (DPC). The rearrangement uses TRBV6-9 and TRBJ1-6, with D possibly being TRBD1 (6 bases). This receptor was identified in a man aged 35 to 55 with alopecia areata. Some clones in this sample may be carry-over from other donors' samples. The CDR3 is CANRGKKTGYNSPLHF. For the CDR3, the DNA is TGTGCCAACCGTGGAAAAAAGACAGGATATAATTCACCCCTCCACTTT.